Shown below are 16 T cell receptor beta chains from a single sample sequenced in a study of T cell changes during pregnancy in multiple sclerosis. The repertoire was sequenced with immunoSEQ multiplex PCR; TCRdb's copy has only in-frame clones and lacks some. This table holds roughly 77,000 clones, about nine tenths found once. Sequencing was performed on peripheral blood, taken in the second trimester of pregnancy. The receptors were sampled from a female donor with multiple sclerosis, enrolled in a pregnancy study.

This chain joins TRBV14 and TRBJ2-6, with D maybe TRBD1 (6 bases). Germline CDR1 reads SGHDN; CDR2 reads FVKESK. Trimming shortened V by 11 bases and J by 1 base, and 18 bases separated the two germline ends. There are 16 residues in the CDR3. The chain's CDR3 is CARTGTLMSGANVLTF. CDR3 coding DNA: TGTGCCCGGACCGGGACACTAATGTCTGGGGCCAACGTCCTGACTTTC.

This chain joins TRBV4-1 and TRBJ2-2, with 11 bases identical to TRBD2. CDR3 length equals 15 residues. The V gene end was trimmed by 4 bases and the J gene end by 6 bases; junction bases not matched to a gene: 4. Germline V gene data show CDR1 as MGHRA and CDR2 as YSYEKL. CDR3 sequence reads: CASSRLAGGPGELFF. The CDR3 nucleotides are TGCGCCAGCAGCCGATTAGCGGGAGGGCCCGGGGAGCTGTTTTTT.

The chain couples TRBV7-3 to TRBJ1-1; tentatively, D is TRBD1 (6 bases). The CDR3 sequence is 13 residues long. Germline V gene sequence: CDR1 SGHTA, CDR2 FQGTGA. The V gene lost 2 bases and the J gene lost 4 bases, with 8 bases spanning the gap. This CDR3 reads CASSLDRSTEAFF. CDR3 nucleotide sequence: TGTGCCAGCAGCTTAGACAGGAGCACTGAAGCTTTCTTT. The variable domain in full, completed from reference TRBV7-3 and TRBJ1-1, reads GAGVSQTPSNKVTEKGKYVELRCDPISGHTALYWYRQSLGQGPEFLIYFQGTGAADDSGLPNDRFFAVRPEGSVSTLKIQRTERGDSAVYLCASSLDRSTEAFFGQGTRLTVV.

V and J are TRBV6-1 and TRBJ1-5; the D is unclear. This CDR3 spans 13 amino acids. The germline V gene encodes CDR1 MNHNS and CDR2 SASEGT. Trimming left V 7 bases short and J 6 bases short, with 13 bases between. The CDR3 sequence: CASNLRWAQPQHF. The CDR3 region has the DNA TGTGCCAGCAACCTTAGGTGGGCTCAGCCCCAGCATTTT.

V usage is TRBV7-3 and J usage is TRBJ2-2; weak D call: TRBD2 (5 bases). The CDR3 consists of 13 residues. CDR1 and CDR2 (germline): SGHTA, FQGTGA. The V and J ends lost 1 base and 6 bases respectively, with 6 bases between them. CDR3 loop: CASSLKGAGELFF. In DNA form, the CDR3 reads TGTGCCAGCAGCTTAAAGGGAGCCGGGGAGCTGTTTTTT.

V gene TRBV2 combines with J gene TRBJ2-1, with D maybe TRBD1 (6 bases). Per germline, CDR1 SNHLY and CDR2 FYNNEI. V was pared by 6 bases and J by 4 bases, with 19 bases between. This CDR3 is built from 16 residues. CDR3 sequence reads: CASRRETKGGYNEQFF. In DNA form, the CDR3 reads TGTGCCAGCAGAAGGGAGACTAAAGGGGGTTACAATGAGCAGTTCTTC.

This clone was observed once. CDR3 sequence: CASSESGTGVSGANVLTF. CDR3 sequence (DNA): TGTGCCAGCAGTGAATCCGGGACAGGGGTCTCTGGGGCCAACGTCCTGACTTTC. This rearrangement joins TRBV25-1 to TRBJ2-6; 10 bases align to TRBD1. The CDR3 has 18 residues. V trimming: 1 base; J trimming: 0 bases; junction bases outside the gene matches: 3. The V gene's germline CDR1 is MGHDK and CDR2 SYGVNS.

The CDR3 nucleotides are TGTGCCAGCAGCGTAGCAGGTACCGGGGAGCTGTTTTTT. Translation: CASSVAGTGELFF. The chain combines TRBV9 with TRBJ2-2; no reliable D call. The CDR3 runs to 13 residues. Germline V gene sequence: CDR1 SGDLS, CDR2 YYNGEE. V lost 0 bases and J 5 bases, leaving 5 bases between the germline ends.

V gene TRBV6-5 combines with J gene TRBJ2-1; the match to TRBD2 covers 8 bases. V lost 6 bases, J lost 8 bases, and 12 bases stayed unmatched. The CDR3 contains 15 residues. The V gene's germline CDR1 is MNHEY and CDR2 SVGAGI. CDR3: CASSSFRGGVYEQFF. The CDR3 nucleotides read TGTGCCAGCAGCTCCTTTCGGGGGGGGGTCTATGAGCAGTTCTTC.

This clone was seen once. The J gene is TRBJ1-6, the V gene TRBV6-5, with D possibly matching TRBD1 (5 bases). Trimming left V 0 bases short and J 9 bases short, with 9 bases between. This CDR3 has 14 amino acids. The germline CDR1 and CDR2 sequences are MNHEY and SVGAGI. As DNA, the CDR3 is TGTGCCAGCAGTTACTCGACGGGGGGTTCACCCCTCCACTTT. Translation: CASSYSTGGSPLHF.

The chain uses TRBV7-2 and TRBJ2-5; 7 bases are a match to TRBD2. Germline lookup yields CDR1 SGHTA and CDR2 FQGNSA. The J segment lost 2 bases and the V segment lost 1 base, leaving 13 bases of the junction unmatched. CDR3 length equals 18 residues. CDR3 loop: CASSLVHSGGGEQETQYF. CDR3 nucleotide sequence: TGTGCCAGCAGCTTAGTGCATAGCGGTGGGGGGGAACAAGAGACCCAGTACTTC.

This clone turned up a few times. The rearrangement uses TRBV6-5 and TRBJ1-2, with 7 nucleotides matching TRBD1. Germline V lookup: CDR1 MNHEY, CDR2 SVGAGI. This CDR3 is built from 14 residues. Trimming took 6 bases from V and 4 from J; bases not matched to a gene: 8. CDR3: CASRRTGESYGYTF. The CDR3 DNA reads TGTGCCAGCAGACGGACAGGCGAGAGCTATGGCTACACCTTC.

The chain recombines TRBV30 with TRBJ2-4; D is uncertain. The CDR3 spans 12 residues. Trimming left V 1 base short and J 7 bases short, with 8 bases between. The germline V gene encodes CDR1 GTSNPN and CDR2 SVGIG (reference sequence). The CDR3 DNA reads TGTGCCTGGAGTGCCAGCGTGAACATTCAGTACTTC. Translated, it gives CAWSASVNIQYF.

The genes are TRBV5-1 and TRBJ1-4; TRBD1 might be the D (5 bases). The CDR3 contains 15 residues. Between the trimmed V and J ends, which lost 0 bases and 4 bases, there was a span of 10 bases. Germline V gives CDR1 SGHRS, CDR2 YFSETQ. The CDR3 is CASSLVGDFNEKLFF. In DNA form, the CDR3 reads TGCGCCAGCAGCTTGGTGGGGGACTTTAATGAAAAACTGTTTTTT.

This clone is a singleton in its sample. CDR3: CASGMTGVNSPLHF. The CDR3 bases are TGCGCCAGCGGGATGACAGGGGTCAATTCACCCCTCCACTTT. The rearrangement uses TRBV5-1 and TRBJ1-6; 8 positions agree with TRBD1. This CDR3 spans 14 amino acids. J gave up 7 bases and V 7 bases, and 7 bases lay outside the gene matches. Germline-derived CDR1 and CDR2 are SGHRS and YFSETQ.

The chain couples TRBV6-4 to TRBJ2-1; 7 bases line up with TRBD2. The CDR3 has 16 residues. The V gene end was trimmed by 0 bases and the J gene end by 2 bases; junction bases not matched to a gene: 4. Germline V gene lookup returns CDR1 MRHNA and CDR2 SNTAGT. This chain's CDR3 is CASSDSVGGAYNEQFF. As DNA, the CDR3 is TGTGCCAGCAGTGACTCGGTGGGGGGGGCCTACAATGAGCAGTTCTTC.